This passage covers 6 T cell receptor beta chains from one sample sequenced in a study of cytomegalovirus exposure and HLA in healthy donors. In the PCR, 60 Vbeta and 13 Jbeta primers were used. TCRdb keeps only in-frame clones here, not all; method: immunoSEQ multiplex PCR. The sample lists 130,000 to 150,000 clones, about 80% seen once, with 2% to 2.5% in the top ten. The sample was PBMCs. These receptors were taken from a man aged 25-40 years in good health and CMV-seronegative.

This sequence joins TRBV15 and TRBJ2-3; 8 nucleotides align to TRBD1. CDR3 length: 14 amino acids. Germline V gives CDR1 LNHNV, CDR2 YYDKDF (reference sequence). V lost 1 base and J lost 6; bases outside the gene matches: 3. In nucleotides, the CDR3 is TGTGCCACCAGCAGAGGGCAGGGGGCGGATACGCAGTATTTT. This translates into CATSRGQGADTQYF.

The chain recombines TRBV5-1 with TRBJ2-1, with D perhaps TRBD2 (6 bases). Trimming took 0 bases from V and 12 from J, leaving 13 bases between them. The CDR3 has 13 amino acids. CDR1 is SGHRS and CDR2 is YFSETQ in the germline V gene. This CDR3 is CASSLGMEGVQFF. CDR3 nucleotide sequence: TGCGCCAGCAGCTTGGGAATGGAGGGAGTGCAGTTCTTC.

The CDR3 nucleotides are TGTGCCAGCACTCCAGGGGATAAGGGCTACACCTTC. Translation gives CASTPGDKGYTF. The chain combines TRBV2 with TRBJ1-2; possible D gene TRBD1, 6 bases. Between the trimmed V and J ends, which lost 7 bases and 8 bases, there was a span of 14 bases. Germline V gives CDR1 SNHLY, CDR2 FYNNEI. This CDR3 has 12 amino acids.

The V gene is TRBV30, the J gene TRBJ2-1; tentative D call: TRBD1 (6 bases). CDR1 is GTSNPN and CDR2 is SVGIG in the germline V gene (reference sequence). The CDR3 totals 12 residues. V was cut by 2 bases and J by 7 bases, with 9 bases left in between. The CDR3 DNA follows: TGTGCCTGGAGTCTAGGGGGAAATGAGCAGTTCTTC. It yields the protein CAWSLGGNEQFF.

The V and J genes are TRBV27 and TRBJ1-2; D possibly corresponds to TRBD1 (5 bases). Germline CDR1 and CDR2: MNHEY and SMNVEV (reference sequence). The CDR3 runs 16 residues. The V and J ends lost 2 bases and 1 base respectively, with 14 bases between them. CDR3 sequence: CASSLRQGSFNYGYTF. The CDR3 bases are TGTGCCAGCAGTTTAAGGCAGGGTTCCTTTAACTATGGCTACACCTTC.

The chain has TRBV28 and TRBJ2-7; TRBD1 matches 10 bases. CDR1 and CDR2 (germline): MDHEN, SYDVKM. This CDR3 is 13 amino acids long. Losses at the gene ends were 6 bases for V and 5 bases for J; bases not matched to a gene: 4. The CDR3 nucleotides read TGTGCCAGCAGGACAGGGGGCAGGGACGAGCAGTACTTC. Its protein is CASRTGGRDEQYF. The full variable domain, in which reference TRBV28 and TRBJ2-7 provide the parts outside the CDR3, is DVKVTQSSRYLVKRTGEKVFLECVQDMDHENMFWYRQDPGLGLRLIYFSYDVKMKEKGDIPEGYSVSREKKERFSLILESASTNQTSMYLCASRTGGRDEQYFGPGTRLTVT.